This TCR beta chain was captured by sequencing in a study of T cell repertoires in cytomegalovirus infection. Whole-study context: Recently identified HLA-C-restricted CMV epitopes were among the peptides used. Study findings and constraints: The ex vivo response was dominated by HLA-C-restricted CMV-specific TCR beta clonotypes.

TCRdb redid the calling of the reads with MiXCR, one entry per CDR3 protein. The profile covers 300,000 to 400,000 distinct CDR3 sequences, with 29% appearing a single time and over 15% taken by the ten largest. With respect to this clonotype: Its antigen is unidentified.

There are 14 residues in the CDR3. Germline V gene data show CDR1 as SEHNR and CDR2 as FQNEAQ (reference sequence). V dropped 1 base and J dropped 5 bases, with 11 bases sitting between them. The sample was cultured PBMCs, taken from culture after CMV antigen stimulation. This sequence joins TRBV7-9 and TRBJ1-1; TRBD1 is a possible D gene (5 bases). The receptor comes from a human donor in good health (CMV status not recorded). Some clones in this sample may be carry-over from other donors' samples. In DNA form, the CDR3 reads TGTGCCAGCAGCTTAGGAGCAGGGCGGACTGAAGCTTTCTTT. It encodes CASSLGAGRTEAFF.